A few counts support the clone carrying this T cell receptor (beta chain). Germline V gene sequence: CDR1 DFQATT, CDR2 SNEGSKA (reference sequence). The CDR3 consists of 15 residues. Trimming cost V 1 base and J 7 bases; bases outside gene matches: 5. The data originate from a study of T cells of healthy individuals. A single record per CDR3 protein comes from TCRdb applying MiXCR to the 5' RACE reads. The sample gives 53,000 or so distinct CDR3 sequences, over 12% of which show up once; around 15% is in the top ten. V and J are TRBV20-1 and TRBJ2-2; 11 nucleotides agree with TRBD1. This clonotype originated in a human donor in good health. This CDR3 is CSARVDRGPSGELFF. The CDR3 DNA is TGCAGTGCTAGAGTGGACAGGGGGCCGAGCGGGGAGCTGTTTTTT.